This paragraph reports one T cell receptor beta chain. As originally analysed: The assay estimated nucleated cells by amplifying reference gene primers. This table comes from immunoSEQ multiplex PCR, and its TCRdb copy is limited to in-frame clones, with some not included. V and J calls and clone size come straight from that table; D and trimming were deduced from the DNA. This table holds about 150,000 clones, about 79% found once. This record comes from a study of blood T cell repertoires in COVID-19. Study details: Collection of acute and convalescent COVID-19 samples took place in the United States, Italy and Spain. The analysed material was cDNA or gDNA that came from T cells, B-cell-depleted T cells, or PBMCs.

The CDR3 runs 15 residues. Trimming removed 2 bases from V and 0 bases from J, with 10 bases in between. Germline CDR1 is MNHNS and CDR2 is SASEGT. The chain joins TRBV6-1 to TRBJ1-1, with D maybe TRBD1 (5 bases). The source material was peripheral blood. The sequence was obtained from a woman aged 45-60 years in a cohort sampled during active or convalescent COVID-19. CDR3 in amino acids: CASSEYADMNTEAFF. As DNA, the CDR3 is TGTGCCAGCAGTGAATATGCGGACATGAACACTGAAGCTTTCTTT.